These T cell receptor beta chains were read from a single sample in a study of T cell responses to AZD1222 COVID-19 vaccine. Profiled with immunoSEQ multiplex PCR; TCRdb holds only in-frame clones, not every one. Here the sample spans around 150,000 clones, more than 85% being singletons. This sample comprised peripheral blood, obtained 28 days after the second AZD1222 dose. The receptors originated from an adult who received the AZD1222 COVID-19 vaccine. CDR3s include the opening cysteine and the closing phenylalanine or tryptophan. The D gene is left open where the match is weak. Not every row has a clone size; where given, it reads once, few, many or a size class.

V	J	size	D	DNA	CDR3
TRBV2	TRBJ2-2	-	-	TGTGCCAGCAAGGCGGAACCGAACACCGGGGAGCTGTTTTTT	CASKAEPNTGELFF
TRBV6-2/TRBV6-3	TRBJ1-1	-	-	TGTGCCAGCAGTTATGGGATGAACACTGAAGCTTTCTTT	CASSYGMNTEAFF
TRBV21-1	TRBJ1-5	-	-	TGTGCCAGCAGCAAAGAGGTCGCAACAGGGGATAGCAATCAGCCCCAGCATTTT	CASSKEVATGDSNQPQHF
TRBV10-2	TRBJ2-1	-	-	TGCGCCAGCAGTGATTTCTCGGGAGCGGGCAATGAGCAGTTCTTC	CASSDFSGAGNEQFF
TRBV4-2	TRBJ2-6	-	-	TGTGCCAGCAGCCAAGAGGGGATATCTGGGGCCAACGTCCTGACTTTC	CASSQEGISGANVLTF
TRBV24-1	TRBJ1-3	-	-	TGTGCCACCAGTGAGACAGGTAGCTCTGGAAACACCATATATTTT	CATSETGSSGNTIYF
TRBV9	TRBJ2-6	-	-	TGTGCCAGCAGCGTACATTTAGGAGGGGGCACTGGGGCCAACGTCCTGACTTTC	CASSVHLGGGTGANVLTF
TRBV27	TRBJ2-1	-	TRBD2	TGTGCCAGCAGTTTTTCTGGACTAGCCCTAATCCATGAGCAGTTCTTC	CASSFSGLALIHEQFF
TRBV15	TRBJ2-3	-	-	TGTGCCACCAGCAGAAGCACAGATACGCAGTATTTT	CATSRSTDTQYF
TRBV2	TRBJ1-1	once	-	TGTGCCAGCAGCCCCATTCGCGGGAACACTGAAGCTTTCTTT	CASSPIRGNTEAFF
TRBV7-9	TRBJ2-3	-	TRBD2	TGTGCCAGCCTAGCGGGAGGGAGCACAGATACGCAGTATTTT	CASLAGGSTDTQYF
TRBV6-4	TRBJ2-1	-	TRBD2	TGTGCCAGCAGTCGGACAGTTAGCGGGATCTACAATGAGCAGTTCTTC	CASSRTVSGIYNEQFF
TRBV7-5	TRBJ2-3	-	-	TGTGCCAGAAGCTGTCGACGGCGGGAGGGCCATCCAGATACGCAGTATTTT	CARSCRRREGHPDTQYF
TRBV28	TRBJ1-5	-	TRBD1	TGTGCCAGCAGCTGGGGGACAGGGGGCTATCAGCCCCAGCATTTT	CASSWGTGGYQPQHF
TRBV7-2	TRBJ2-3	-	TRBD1	TGTGCCAGCAGCTTATCGATGGGACAGGGATATGGCGATACGCAGTATTTT	CASSLSMGQGYGDTQYF
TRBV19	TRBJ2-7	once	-	TGTGCCAGTAGTATAGGGGCAGGGGAAGGCGAGCAGTACTTC	CASSIGAGEGEQYF
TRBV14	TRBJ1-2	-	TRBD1	TGTGCCAGCAGCAACCGGGACAGGGGGCTCTATGGCTACACCTTC	CASSNRDRGLYGYTF
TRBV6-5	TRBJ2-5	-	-	TGTGCCAGCTCACAGCGAGAGACCCAGTACTTC	CASSQRETQYF
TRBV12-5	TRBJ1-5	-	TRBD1	TGTGCTAGTGGTTTGACGACAGGGGGGACCTTTGGCAATCAGCCCCAGCATTTT	CASGLTTGGTFGNQPQHF
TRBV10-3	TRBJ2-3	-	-	TGTGCCATCAGTGACACAGATACGCAGTATTTT	CAISDTDTQYF
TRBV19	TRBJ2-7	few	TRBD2	TGTGCCAGTAGTATAACGGGAGGGGCCTACGAGCAGTACTTC	CASSITGGAYEQYF
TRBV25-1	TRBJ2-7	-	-	TGTGCCAGCAGCGCTCGTCAGGGGAGCTCCTACGAGCAGTACTTC	CASSARQGSSYEQYF
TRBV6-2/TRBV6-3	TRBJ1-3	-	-	TGTGCCAGCAGTTACGCGGGCAGGAGGCACACCATATATTTT	CASSYAGRRHTIYF
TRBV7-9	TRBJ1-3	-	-	TGTGCCAGCAGCTTAGCGTTTAGACGGACTGGAAACACCATATATTTT	CASSLAFRRTGNTIYF
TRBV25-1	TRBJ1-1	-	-	TGTGCCAGCAGTGAAGAGGGACCGGGCACTGAAGCTTTCTTT	CASSEEGPGTEAFF
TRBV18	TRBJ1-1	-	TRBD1	TGTGCCAGCTCACCACGGGGGACAGGGTACACTGAAGCTTTCTTT	CASSPRGTGYTEAFF
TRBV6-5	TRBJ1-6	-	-	TGTGCCAGCACCGACAGCTCCTATAATTCACCCCTCCACTTT	CASTDSSYNSPLHF
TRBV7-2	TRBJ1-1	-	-	TGTGCCAGCACTTTCCAGAGGGAGAACACTGAAGCTTTCTTT	CASTFQRENTEAFF
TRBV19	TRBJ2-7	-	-	TGTGCCAGTAGTATTGGCGGTGTGGAGCAGTACTTC	CASSIGGVEQYF